This passage covers 15 T cell receptor beta chains from one sample sequenced in a study of metastatic and nonmetastatic thyroid tumors. No treatment of any kind had been given to any patient before thyroid surgery. TCRdb re-called the PCR reads through MiXCR. The sample consists of roughly 57,000 clones, roughly 20% of them appearing once. The sample taken for sequencing was blood. The receptor set was obtained from a female donor with papillary thyroid cancer or a benign thyroid nodule (not recorded which). Some clones in this sample may be carry-over from other donors' samples.

This clone was recorded at least ten times. The chain combines TRBV19 with TRBJ2-3; no reliable D call. From germline, CDR1 is LNHDA and CDR2 SQIVND (reference sequence). Trimming cost V 6 bases and J 4 bases, with 20 bases left between them. The CDR3 contains 16 residues. The CDR3 region is CASSQTSGPRADTQYF. In DNA form, the CDR3 reads TGTGCCAGTAGCCAAACCTCGGGTCCCCGGGCAGATACGCAGTATTTT.

With regard to this clone: One junction end does not reproduce the germline sequence, and a read error may be involved. The J gene is TRBJ1-4, the V gene TRBV12-3 or TRBV12-4, with TRBD1 identical over 9 bases. The CDR3 has 14 amino acids. The CDR3 nucleotides are TGTGCCAGCAGCAGGGACAGGGTACGTGAAAAACTGTTGTTT. Translated, it gives CASSRDRVREKLLF.

This clone was counted at least ten times. The DNA for the CDR3 is TGTGCCTACAAGGCGGGGTACGTGTATACGCAGTATTTT. It translates to CAYKAGYVYTQYF. The chain is built from TRBV30 and TRBJ2-3; a weak D match, TRBD2 (6 bases). The V gene's germline CDR1 is GTSNPN and CDR2 SVGIG (reference sequence). With 7 bases removed from V and 7 bases from J, the gap between germline ends came to 18 bases. This CDR3 comprises 13 residues.

This clone appeared a few times. J is TRBJ2-5 and V is TRBV6-1; no clear D gene. This CDR3 is 14 amino acids long. Trimming cost V 2 bases and J 5 bases, with 12 bases left between them. Germline assignment: CDR1 MNHNS and CDR2 SASEGT. The CDR3 region is CASSEPCRAETQYF. The CDR3 coding sequence is TGTGCCAGCAGTGAACCCTGCCGAGCGGAGACCCAGTACTTC.

The chain joins TRBV18 to TRBJ1-4; no reliable D call. The CDR3 covers 13 residues. Germline CDR1 and CDR2: KGHSH and LQKENI. V gave up 5 bases and J gave up 6 bases, with 10 bases separating them. The CDR3 bases are TGTGCCAGCTCAGAGACATTGGATGAAAAACTGTTTTTT. Translating gives CASSETLDEKLFF. The variable domain in full, completed from reference TRBV18 and TRBJ1-4, reads NAGVMQNPRHLVRRRGQEARLRCSPMKGHSHVYWYRQLPEEGLKFMVYLQKENIIDESGMPKERFSAEFPKEGPSILRIQQVVRGDSAAYFCASSETLDEKLFFGSGTQLSVL.

This clone was picked up many times. The sample carries other DNA sequences with the same CDR3. The CDR3 DNA reads as TGTGCCAGCTCATTGACAGGGAAAGATACGCAGTATTTT. This codes for CASSLTGKDTQYF. The V and J genes are TRBV18 and TRBJ2-3, with 7 nucleotides matching TRBD1. Germline V gene sequence: CDR1 KGHSH, CDR2 LQKENI. The ends lost 5 bases at V and 5 bases at J; junction bases unmatched: 4. This CDR3 is 13 amino acids long.

This clone is categorized as medium-sized. The chain recombines TRBV28 with TRBJ1-1; D is unclear. Germline V CDR1 and CDR2: MDHEN, SYDVKM. Trimming took off 7 bases at V and 0 bases at J, with 12 bases between the two ends. The CDR3 consists of 14 residues. The CDR3 DNA is TGTGCCAGCACATTAGCAAGATTGAACACTGAAGCTTTCTTT. Protein product: CASTLARLNTEAFF.

This clone was seen repeatedly, ten times or more. This same CDR3 is encoded by further DNA sequences in the sample. The V gene is TRBV4-1, the J gene TRBJ2-1, with 7 bases fitting TRBD2. The germline CDR1 and CDR2 sequences are MGHRA and YSYEKL. V lost 9 bases, J lost 8 bases, and 13 bases stayed unmatched. This CDR3 comprises 14 residues. CDR3 protein: CASRREVLGDEQFF. CDR3 bases: TGCGCCAGTAGACGGGAGGTACTTGGCGATGAGCAGTTCTTC.

This clone was picked up many times. The chain carries TRBV28 and TRBJ1-2; 8 bases fit TRBD1. V was pared by 5 bases and J by 6 bases, with 2 bases of the junction left unmatched. The germline V gene encodes CDR1 MDHEN and CDR2 SYDVKM. The CDR3 sequence is 12 residues long. The chain's CDR3 is CASSDRGHGYTF. CDR3 coding DNA: TGTGCCAGCAGTGACAGGGGCCATGGCTACACCTTC.

This clone was found many times. V is TRBV5-1 and J is TRBJ1-1; a weak D match, TRBD1 (5 bases). V shed 7 bases and J shed 4 bases, with 20 bases lying between them. This CDR3 region has 15 residues. From germline, CDR1 is SGHRS and CDR2 YFSETQ. Written as DNA, the CDR3 is TGCGCCAGCCGGCCGTTATTCGGACAATTCACTGAAGCTTTCTTT. Protein: CASRPLFGQFTEAFF.

This clone showed up many times. One base away lies a much larger clone, so this may be a sequencing read error. The chain combines TRBV30 with TRBJ2-7; tentative D call: TRBD2 (5 bases). The CDR3 is 12 residues long. Germline lookup yields CDR1 GTSNPN and CDR2 SVGIG (reference sequence). As DNA, the CDR3 is TGTGCCTGGAGCTCACTAGACGACGAGCGGTACTTC. Amino acids: CAWSSLDDERYF.

This chain joins TRBV20-1 and TRBJ1-3; D is perhaps TRBD1 (5 bases). Germline values: CDR1 DFQATT, CDR2 SNEGSKA (reference sequence). CDR3 length: 13 amino acids. Trimming left V 6 bases short and J 0 bases short, with 9 bases between. CDR3 sequence: CSAPDSSGNTIYF. The CDR3 bases are TGCAGTGCGCCTGACAGCTCTGGAAACACCATATATTTT.

This clone was detected ten times or more. V and J are TRBV7-8 and TRBJ2-1; 8 nucleotides align to TRBD2. J was trimmed by 7 bases and V by 4 bases; bases with no gene match: 18. Germline loops: CDR1 SGHVS, CDR2 FQNEAQ. The CDR3 is made up of 18 amino acids. This CDR3 reads CASSSAVDWAGGGNEQFF. The CDR3 DNA is TGTGCCAGCAGCTCAGCCGTGGACTGGGCGGGAGGTGGGAATGAGCAGTTCTTC.

The sample holds many counts of this clone. The rearrangement joins TRBV2 to TRBJ2-7; D perhaps matches TRBD2 (5 bases). The CDR3 extends over 14 amino acids. Trimming removed 4 bases from V and 4 bases from J, with 14 bases in between. From germline, CDR1 is SNHLY and CDR2 FYNNEI. This chain's CDR3 is CASSGIGGYYEQYF. Here the CDR3 DNA reads TGTGCCAGCAGTGGGATTGGAGGATATTACGAGCAGTACTTC.

This clone has ten or more counts. The chain couples TRBV7-2 to TRBJ1-2, with a tentative D call TRBD1 (5 bases). The V gene lost 0 bases and the J gene lost 0 bases, with 17 bases spanning the gap. Germline V lookup: CDR1 SGHTA, CDR2 FQGNSA. This CDR3 contains 18 residues. The CDR3 sequence is CASSLAYRATAANYGYTF. DNA for the CDR3: TGTGCCAGCAGCTTAGCCTACCGGGCGACAGCAGCTAACTATGGCTACACCTTC.